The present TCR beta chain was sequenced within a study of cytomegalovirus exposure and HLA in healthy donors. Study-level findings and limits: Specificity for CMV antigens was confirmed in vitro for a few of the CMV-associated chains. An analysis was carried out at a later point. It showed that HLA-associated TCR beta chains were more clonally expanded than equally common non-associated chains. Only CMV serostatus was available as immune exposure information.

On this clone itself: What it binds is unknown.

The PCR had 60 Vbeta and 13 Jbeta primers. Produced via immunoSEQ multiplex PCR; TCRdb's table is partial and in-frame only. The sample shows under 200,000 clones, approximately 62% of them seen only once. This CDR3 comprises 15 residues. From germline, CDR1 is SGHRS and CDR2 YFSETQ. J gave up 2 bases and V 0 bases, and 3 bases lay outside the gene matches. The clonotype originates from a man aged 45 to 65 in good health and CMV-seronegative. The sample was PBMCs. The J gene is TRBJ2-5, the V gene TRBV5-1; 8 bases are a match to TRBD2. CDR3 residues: CASSLVRGGQETQYF. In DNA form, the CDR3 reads TGCGCCAGCAGCTTGGTACGGGGGGGGCAAGAGACCCAGTACTTC.